This is a list of T cell receptor beta chains from one sample in a study of early T cells in non-severe SARS-CoV-2 infection. TCRdb analysed the 5' RACE reads with MiXCR anew, one entry per CDR3 protein. The sample lists 25,000 to 35,000 distinct CDR3 sequences; roughly 4.4% were seen once. Sequencing used whole blood. Source of these receptors: an adult who was a healthcare worker with PCR-confirmed SARS-CoV-2 infection or an uninfected control (not recorded which). Each CDR3 is given without its conserved first and last residue.

V gene,CDR3 protein
TRBV29-1,SAGQLNTEAF
TRBV19,ASSMSGRRDEKLF
TRBV7-6,ASIAVPGGHTEAF
TRBV12-3/TRBV12-4,ASRIRGTDTQY
TRBV4-2,ASSQDFPPGSQF
TRBV13,ASSLRSGTSGRRGGELF
TRBV7-8,ASSLGTSGSREQY
TRBV4-2,ASSLRGTGGATGELF
TRBV6-4,ASGEPSGSNEQF
TRBV7-9,ASSISGSQETQY
TRBV11-2,ASSLAAHSNQPQH
TRBV7-9,ASSLADGKETQY
TRBV6-2/TRBV6-3,ASSYRTDTEAF
TRBV7-2,ASSSRGSGDSSYNEQF
TRBV7-2,ASSLNGPLQNEKLF
TRBV7-2,ASSFPLVPVSGSANTGELF
TRBV6-5,ASRTLRGRDTEAF
TRBV7-8,ASSLSSGVWGIRTQY
TRBV19,ASKHAGSGANVLT
TRBV20-1,SASIFEQF
TRBV24-1,ATSAASGQGIDGYT
TRBV7-9,ASSERLGNYNEQF
TRBV27,ASSRAGANTGELF
TRBV4-2,ASSQDMASGGNEQF
TRBV6-1,ASSEEVDPYNEQF
TRBV3-1,ASSSSTGTQY
TRBV5-5,ASSSGQMTGELF
TRBV3-2,ASSYSDSIYGYT
TRBV7-6,ASSLDRGKYNEQF
TRBV2,ASSKLAGVLQF
TRBV28,ASSPAGRIYGYT
TRBV7-8,ASTSTGPEAHTQY
TRBV11-2,ASSGVHAIDTEAF
TRBV7-2,ASSLRRPPGSGNTIY
TRBV19,ASRVGQSNQPQH
TRBV20-1,SARQGSDTQY
TRBV10-3,AIWTGVSYNEQF
TRBV5-5,ASSLAGSAEAF
TRBV29-1,SVRVGLGQPYEQY
TRBV7-6,ASSLFGYQETQY
TRBV20-1,SASSPHNQPQH